Detailed here is one TCR beta chain. No cognate antigen has been identified for it. Its ends do not fully match the called genes, so a read error is possible. These data are taken from a study of T cells in Graves' hyperthyroidism and ophthalmopathy (dated by TCRdb to between 2018 and 2021). For the wider study: Peripheral blood was sampled at the time of initial diagnosis, prior to any treatment. TCR V-J signatures able to tell the groups apart were searched for in a discovery cohort of 100 patients, of whom more than 40 had Graves' ophthalmopathy and around 58 had stable Graves' hyperthyroidism. Prospective prediction of ophthalmopathy was tested in an independent validation cohort consisting of 18 hyperthyroidism patients and some 15 patients who later progressed to ophthalmopathy. The approximately 98 discovery patients were randomly divided into training and test sets at a 7:3 ratio. In addition, the study compared T-cell repertoires in thyroid tissue and in blood from over 5 Graves' hyperthyroidism patients. Following sampling, methimazole starting at 30 mg daily was given to hyperthyroidism patients, and high-dose intravenous methylprednisolone was given to ophthalmopathy patients. The paper describes TCR Vbeta CDR3 sequencing of 135 peripheral blood samples, made up of some 40 ophthalmopathy patients, around 73 hyperthyroidism patients and about 17 progressor patients.

The TCR beta CDR3 regions were amplified from the RNA transcripts. A first-round RT-PCR of the TCR CDR3 used the HTBI primer set with the Qiagen OneStep RT-PCR kit. Libraries were constructed in a second round of multiplex PCR, after which size selection and purification were carried out. Libraries were sequenced paired-end with 100 bp reads on an Illumina HiSeq2000. Per the authors' processing: Raw data were processed with SOAPnuke, discarding reads with adapters, uncalled bases, mean Phred below 15, or no exact constant-primer or identifier match. High-quality paired reads were merged with COPE v1.2.5, and unique nucleotide sequences were defined as clonotypes. MiTCR v1.1 was used to align clonotypes to the IMGT TRBV, TRBD and TRBJ reference segments. The analysis was restricted to V-J combinations with a frequency above 0.0001, which together covered about 99% of the repertoires. The TCS score was defined as F50 (clonal expansion) divided by E x V (chaos), with BLOSUM62-based TCRdist calculated between CDR3 peptides within each V-J. Welch's t-statistics and random forest reduced several hundred V-J features to roughly 13, which were used in a naive Bayes classifier (R e1071). TCRdb reprocessing: public reads trimmed at Q25 with fastp, clones called with MiXCR, in-frame beta chains kept. Each CDR3 protein gets just one entry, which takes the most common genes and DNA from the rows behind it. TCRdb, not the authors, supplied the V and J calls. A total of a few hundred thousand distinct CDR3 sequences appear in this sample, approximately 23% of them only once. Around 54% of the sample rests with the top ten.

Overall study results and their limits: Most expanded thyroid clonotypes (frequency above 0.001) were also detected in blood, suggesting blood repertoires may reflect thyroid immune responses. In cross-validation, a model built on a 13 V-J signature told ophthalmopathy apart from stable hyperthyroidism with 87.88% sensitivity and about 81% specificity, and in testing the same model reached 80%/75%. During validation, the model predicted progression to ophthalmopathy a median of around six months ahead of onset, with almost 71% sensitivity and about 72% specificity. Sample size was not statistically predetermined, and blinding of investigators to group allocation was not performed.

Moderately to severely active disease, a Clinical Activity Score of at least 3, a NOSPECS grade of at least 4, and a duration under 3 months were present in ophthalmopathy patients. Exclusion was applied to patients with uncontrolled infections, other autoimmune diseases, pregnancy or lactation. Diagnoses relied on clinical symptoms, serum thyroxine and TRAb, thyroid ultrasound and orbital computed tomography. PBMCs were separated from under 11 ml of fresh peripheral blood using Ficoll-Paque density gradient centrifugation. Trizol reagent was used to extract total RNA, and RNA quality was then checked on an Agilent 2100 Bioanalyzer. The sequenced material came from blood. This TCR was sampled from a woman between 70 and 85 years old with Graves' ophthalmopathy.

In nucleotides, the sequence is TGTGCCCGCAGAACTACAGGGGGCTACGAGCAGTACTTC. Its protein product is CARRTTGGYEQYF. The rearranged chain carries TRBV6-1 and TRBJ2-7; 8 nucleotides in the junction match TRBD1. CDR1 and CDR2 were assigned from the germline V gene as MNHNS and SASEGT. The CDR3 has 13 amino acids, counting the end cysteine and phenylalanine. Only CDR3 DNA is held: 39 bases, read in frame from base 1.